This TCR beta chain is drawn from a study of CD8 T cells in ankylosing spondylitis. This clonotype has a count of ten or more. TCRdb re-called the 5' RACE reads through MiXCR, storing one row per CDR3 protein. The sample yields 200,000 to 300,000 distinct CDR3 sequences, 10% to 13% seen once. V lost 4 bases, J lost 4 bases, and 8 bases lay in between. This CDR3 comprises 13 residues. Material: blood, either unsorted or a sorted T cell fraction (not recorded which). The receptor's source is a male donor with ankylosing spondylitis or in good health (not recorded which). The chain is built from TRBV12-3 or TRBV12-4 and TRBJ2-1, with a weak D call TRBD2 (6 bases). This chain's CDR3 is CASSSRGYNEQFF. In DNA, the CDR3 is TGTGCCAGCAGTTCACGGGGGTACAATGAGCAGTTCTTC.